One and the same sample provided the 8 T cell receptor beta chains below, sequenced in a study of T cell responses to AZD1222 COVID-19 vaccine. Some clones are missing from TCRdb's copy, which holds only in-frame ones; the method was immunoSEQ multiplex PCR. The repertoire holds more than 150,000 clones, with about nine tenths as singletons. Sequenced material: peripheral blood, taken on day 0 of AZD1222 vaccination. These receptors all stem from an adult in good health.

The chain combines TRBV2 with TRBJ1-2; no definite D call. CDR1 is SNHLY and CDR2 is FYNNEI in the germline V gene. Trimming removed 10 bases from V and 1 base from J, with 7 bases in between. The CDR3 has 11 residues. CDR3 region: CATSVNYGYTF. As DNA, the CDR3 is TGTGCCACCTCGGTTAACTATGGCTACACCTTC.

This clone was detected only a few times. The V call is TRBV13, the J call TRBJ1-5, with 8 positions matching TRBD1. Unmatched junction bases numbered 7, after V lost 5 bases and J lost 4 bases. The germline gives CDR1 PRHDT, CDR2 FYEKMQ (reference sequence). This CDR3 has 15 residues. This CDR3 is CASSNGRGPNQPQHF. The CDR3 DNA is TGTGCCAGCAGCAATGGCAGGGGGCCGAATCAGCCCCAGCATTTT.

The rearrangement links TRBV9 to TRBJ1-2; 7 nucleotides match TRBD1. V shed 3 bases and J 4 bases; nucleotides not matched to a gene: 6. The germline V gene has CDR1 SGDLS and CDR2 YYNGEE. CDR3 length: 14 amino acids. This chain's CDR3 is CASSALTGVYGYTF. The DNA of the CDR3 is TGTGCCAGCAGCGCCTTAACAGGGGTCTATGGCTACACCTTC.

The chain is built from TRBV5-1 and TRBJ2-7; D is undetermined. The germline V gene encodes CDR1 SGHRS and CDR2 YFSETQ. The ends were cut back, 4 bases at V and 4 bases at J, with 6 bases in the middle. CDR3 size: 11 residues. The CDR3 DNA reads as TGCGCCAGCAGCATTTATTACGAGCAGTACTTC. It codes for CASSIYYEQYF.

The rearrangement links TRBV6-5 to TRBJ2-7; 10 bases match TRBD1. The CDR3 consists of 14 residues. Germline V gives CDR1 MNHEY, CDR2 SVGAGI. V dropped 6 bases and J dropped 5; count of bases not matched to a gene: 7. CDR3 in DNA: TGTGCCAGCAGCCGGGACAGGGGTTCCCACGAGCAGTACTTC. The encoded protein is CASSRDRGSHEQYF.

The chain's CDR3 is CASSSYRGTGNTIYF. As DNA, the CDR3 is TGTGCCAGCAGTTCCTACAGGGGAACTGGAAACACCATATATTTT. The V and J genes are TRBV28 and TRBJ1-3, with 7 nucleotides matching TRBD1. The CDR3 contains 15 residues. The V gene end was trimmed by 4 bases and the J gene end by 2 bases; junction bases not matched to a gene: 5. Looked up from germline, CDR1 is MDHEN and CDR2 is SYDVKM. Complete variable domain (other parts from reference TRBV28 and TRBJ1-3): DVKVTQSSRYLVKRTGEKVFLECVQDMDHENMFWYRQDPGLGLRLIYFSYDVKMKEKGDIPEGYSVSREKKERFSLILESASTNQTSMYLCASSSYRGTGNTIYFGEGSWLTVV.

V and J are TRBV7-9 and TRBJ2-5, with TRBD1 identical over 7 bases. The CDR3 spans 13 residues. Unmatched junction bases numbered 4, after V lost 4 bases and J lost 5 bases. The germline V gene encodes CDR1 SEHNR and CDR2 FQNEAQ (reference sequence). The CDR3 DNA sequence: TGTGCCAGCAGCTCCACGGACAGGGAGACCCAGTACTTC. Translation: CASSSTDRETQYF.

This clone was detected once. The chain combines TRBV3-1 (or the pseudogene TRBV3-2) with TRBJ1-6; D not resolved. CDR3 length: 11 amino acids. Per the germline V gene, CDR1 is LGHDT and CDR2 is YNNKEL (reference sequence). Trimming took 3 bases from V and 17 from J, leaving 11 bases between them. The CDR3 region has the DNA TGTGCCAGCAGCCAGAGAGAGTACGTCCACTTT. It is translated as CASSQREYVHF.